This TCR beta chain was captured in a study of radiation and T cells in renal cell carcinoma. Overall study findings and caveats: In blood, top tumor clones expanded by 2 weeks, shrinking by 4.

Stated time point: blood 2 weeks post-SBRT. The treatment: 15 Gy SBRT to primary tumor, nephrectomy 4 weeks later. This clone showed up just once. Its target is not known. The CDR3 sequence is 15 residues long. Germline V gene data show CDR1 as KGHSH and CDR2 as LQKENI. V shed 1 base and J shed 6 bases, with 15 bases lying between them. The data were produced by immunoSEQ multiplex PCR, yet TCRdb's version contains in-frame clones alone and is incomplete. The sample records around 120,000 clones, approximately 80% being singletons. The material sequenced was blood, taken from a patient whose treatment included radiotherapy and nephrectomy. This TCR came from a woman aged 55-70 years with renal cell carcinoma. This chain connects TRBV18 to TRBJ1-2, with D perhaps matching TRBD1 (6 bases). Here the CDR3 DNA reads TGTGCCAGCTCACCACTAGAAAGGGGGATTAATGGCTACACCTTC. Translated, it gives CASSPLERGINGYTF.